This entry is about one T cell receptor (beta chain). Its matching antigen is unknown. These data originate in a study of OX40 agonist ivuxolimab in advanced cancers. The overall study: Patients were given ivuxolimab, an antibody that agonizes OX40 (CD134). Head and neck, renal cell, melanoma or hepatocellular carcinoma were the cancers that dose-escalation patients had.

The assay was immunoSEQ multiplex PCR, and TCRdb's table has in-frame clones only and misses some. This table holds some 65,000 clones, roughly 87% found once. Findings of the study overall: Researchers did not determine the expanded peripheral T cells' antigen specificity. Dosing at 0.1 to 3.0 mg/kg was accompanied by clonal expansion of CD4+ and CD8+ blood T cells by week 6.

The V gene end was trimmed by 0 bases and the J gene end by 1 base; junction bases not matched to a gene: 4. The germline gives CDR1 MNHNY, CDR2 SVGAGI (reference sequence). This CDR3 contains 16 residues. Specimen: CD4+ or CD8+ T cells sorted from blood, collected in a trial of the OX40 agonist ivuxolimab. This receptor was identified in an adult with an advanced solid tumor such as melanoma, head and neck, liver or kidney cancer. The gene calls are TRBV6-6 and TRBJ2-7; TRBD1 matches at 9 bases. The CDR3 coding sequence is TGTGCCAGCAGTTACTCGACAGGACAGGGGTCCTACGAGCAGTACTTC. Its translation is CASSYSTGQGSYEQYF.